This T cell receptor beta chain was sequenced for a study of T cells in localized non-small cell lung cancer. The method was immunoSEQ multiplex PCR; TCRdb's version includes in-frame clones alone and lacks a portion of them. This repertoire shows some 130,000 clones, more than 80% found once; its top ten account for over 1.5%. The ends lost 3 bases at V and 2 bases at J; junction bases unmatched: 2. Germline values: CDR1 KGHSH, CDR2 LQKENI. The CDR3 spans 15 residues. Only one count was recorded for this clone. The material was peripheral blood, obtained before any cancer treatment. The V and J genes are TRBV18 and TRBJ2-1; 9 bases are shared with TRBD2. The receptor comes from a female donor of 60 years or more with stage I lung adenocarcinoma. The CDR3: CASSPTSGTYNEQFF. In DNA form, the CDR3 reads TGTGCCAGCTCACCGACTAGCGGTACCTACAATGAGCAGTTCTTC.